This entry is about one T cell receptor (beta chain). The antigen remains unidentified. Germline CDR1 and CDR2: SNHLY and FYNNEI. Trimming left V 4 bases short and J 1 base short, with 10 bases between. This CDR3 has 14 residues. Sequenced by immunoSEQ multiplex PCR; TCRdb stores in-frame clones only, minus some. The table includes under 35,000 clones, around 83% detected once. These data are taken from a study of T cells in narcolepsy. Study summary: Donors had narcolepsy type 1 or type 2, or were healthy controls. Findings and caveats of the study: Reportedly, autoreactive clonotypes were serially detected in patients' blood but not controls'. Same-patient CSF and blood CD4+ T cell clonotypes included HCRT-specific and TRIB2-specific autoreactive ones.

Material for sequencing was memory (CD45RA-) CD4+ T cells from blood. This TCR was sampled from a human donor in good health. The rearrangement joins TRBV2 to TRBJ1-1, with D possibly TRBD1 on 5 matching bases. CDR3 DNA: TGTGCCAGCAGTGTAGCAGGGTGGAACACTGAAGCTTTCTTT. Residues: CASSVAGWNTEAFF.